The 2 T cell receptor beta chains below were found in one sample sequenced in a study of T cells in Graves' hyperthyroidism and ophthalmopathy. The TCR beta CDR3 regions underwent amplification using RNA transcripts as the source. Primed by the HTBI set, a first-round RT-PCR was run on the TCR CDR3. In TCRdb, the multiplex PCR reads were re-called with MiXCR into one record per CDR3 protein. The table records around 300,000 distinct CDR3 sequences, 13% of them present only once. Sequencing was performed on blood. The receptors stem from a woman aged 25 to 39 with Graves' hyperthyroidism that later progressed to Graves' ophthalmopathy.

The chain links TRBV29-1 to TRBJ2-7, with D possibly matching TRBD2 (6 bases). The V end lost 7 bases, the J end lost 2 bases, and 15 bases lay between the germline ends. Germline V gene data show CDR1 as SQVTM and CDR2 as ANQGSEA. There are 13 residues in the CDR3. The CDR3 is CSALGGITYEQYF. In nucleotides, the CDR3 is TGCAGCGCCCTGGGGGGAATCACCTACGAGCAGTACTTC.

The chain links TRBV5-1 to TRBJ2-3; the match to TRBD2 covers 8 bases. The CDR3 is made up of 17 amino acids. Germline CDR1 SGHRS, CDR2 YFSETQ. With V trimmed by 0 bases and J by 6 bases, 12 bases remained unmatched. The CDR3 loop is CASSLASGPPTTDTQYF. For the CDR3, the DNA is TGCGCCAGCAGCTTGGCTAGCGGGCCCCCGACCACGGATACGCAGTATTTT. The full variable domain, in which reference TRBV5-1 and TRBJ2-3 provide the parts outside the CDR3, is KAGVTQTPRYLIKTRGQQVTLSCSPISGHRSVSWYQQTPGQGLQFLFEYFSETQRNKGNFPGRFSGRQFSNSRSEMNVSTLELGDSALYLCASSLASGPPTTDTQYFGPGTRLTVL.